The 21 T cell receptor beta chains below were found in one sample sequenced in a study of CD8+CD57+ T cells in acquired aplastic anemia. Only patients with CD8+CD57+ cell expansion on flow cytometry were chosen for sequencing. CDR3 and TCR beta VDJ profiling relied on genomic DNA as the template. TCRdb re-derived calls from the reads in MiXCR, one entry per CDR3 protein. The data contain under 200,000 distinct CDR3 sequences, approximately 44% of them singletons. Material for sequencing was sorted CD4+, CD8+, or CD8+CD57+ T cells (not recorded which) from PBMCs. The origin of the receptors is a human donor with aplastic anemia.

In its sample, this clonotype was seen many times. V is TRBV6-1 and J is TRBJ1-5; 7 bases are shared with TRBD1. Germline CDR1 reads MNHNS; CDR2 reads SASEGT. The CDR3 runs to 11 residues. The V gene end was trimmed by 7 bases and the J gene end by 9 bases; junction bases not matched to a gene: 3. The CDR3, as DNA: TGTGCCAGCACGCAGGGGGGGCCCCAGCATTTT. Translating it yields CASTQGGPQHF.

This clonotype has a count of ten or more. The chain uses TRBV7-2 and TRBJ1-2, with D unclear. In germline, CDR1 is SGHTA, CDR2 FQGNSA. The CDR3 is 12 amino acids. V lost 5 bases and J 7 bases, leaving 11 bases between the germline ends. The CDR3 reads CASSHPGSGYTF. CDR3 DNA sequence: TGTGCCAGCAGCCATCCCGGTTCTGGCTACACCTTC.

This clonotype was seen a handful of times. This chain joins TRBV24-1 and TRBJ1-5; D gene uncertain. This CDR3 has 14 amino acids. In germline, CDR1 is KGHDR, CDR2 SFDVKD. V lost 6 bases and J 0 bases, leaving 8 bases between the germline ends. The CDR3 coding sequence is TGTGCCACCAGTAGGAGAAATAGCAATCAGCCCCAGCATTTT. It encodes CATSRRNSNQPQHF.

The chain links TRBV25-1 to TRBJ1-2, with TRBD1 matching over 11 bases. This CDR3 has 14 amino acids. From germline, CDR1 is MGHDK and CDR2 SYGVNS. The trim removed 4 bases at V and 7 bases at J, leaving 5 bases unmatched. The DNA of the CDR3 is TGTGCCAGCAGTGTCGGACAGGGGGCATCTGGCTACACCTTC. Its protein is CASSVGQGASGYTF.

In its sample, this clonotype was seen a few times. V usage is TRBV6-6 and J usage is TRBJ1-1; possible D gene TRBD1, 5 bases. Trimming removed 4 bases from V and 0 bases from J, with 18 bases in between. Germline V gene lookup returns CDR1 MNHNY and CDR2 SVGAGI (reference sequence). The CDR3 is made up of 17 amino acids. CDR3 bases: TGTGCCAGCAGTTCCCGTCAACGACGGGGGGTGAACACTGAAGCTTTCTTT. Its translation is CASSSRQRRGVNTEAFF.

Only one count was recorded for this clonotype. Possible read error: a much larger clone is one base away. This chain links TRBV4-1 with TRBJ2-2; D possibly uses TRBD1 or TRBD2 (6 bases each). CDR1 MGHRA and CDR2 YSYEKL come from the germline V gene. The CDR3 extends over 14 amino acids. Trimming removed 11 bases at V and 3 bases at J, with 16 bases between. This chain's CDR3 is CAGGKDSHTGELFF. The CDR3 bases are TGCGCCGGCGGGAAGGACAGTCACACCGGGGAGCTGTTTTTT.

This clonotype was picked up many times. CDR3 loop: CASSSAQGPNQPQHF. The CDR3, as DNA: TGTGCCAGCAGCTCGGCACAGGGCCCCAATCAGCCCCAGCATTTT. The chain is built from TRBV7-2 and TRBJ1-5, with D possibly TRBD1 on 6 matching bases. The CDR3 is 15 amino acids. From germline, CDR1 is SGHTA and CDR2 FQGNSA. Deletions cut 4 bases from V and 3 bases from J, with 13 bases between.

The chain recombines TRBV10-3 with TRBJ1-2; tentatively, D is TRBD1 (6 bases). Germline values: CDR1 ENHRY, CDR2 SYGVKD. The V end was cut by 2 bases, the J end by 7 bases, with 11 bases between. The CDR3 consists of 13 residues. The CDR3, as DNA: TGTGCCATCAGTGAGCGCGGGGGCGGTGGCTACACCTTC. This sequence encodes CAISERGGGGYTF.

This chain uses TRBV7-9 with TRBJ1-5, with D possibly TRBD1 on 5 matching bases. The CDR3 has 15 amino acids. V was shortened by 1 base and J by 3 bases, with 10 bases between the two germline ends. Germline V gene sequence: CDR1 SEHNR, CDR2 FQNEAQ (reference sequence). The CDR3, as DNA: TGTGCCAGCAGCTTAGGTTCGGGGCCCAATCAGCCCCAGCATTTT. Protein sequence: CASSLGSGPNQPQHF.

The chain has TRBV19 and TRBJ1-2; TRBD1 agrees at 7 bases. J gave up 7 bases and V 0 bases, and 5 bases lay outside the gene matches. The germline V gene encodes CDR1 LNHDA and CDR2 SQIVND (reference sequence). This CDR3 region has 14 residues. CDR3 sequence: CASSIDEGAGGYTF. As DNA, the CDR3 is TGTGCCAGTAGTATAGACGAGGGGGCTGGTGGCTACACCTTC.

This clonotype occurred many times. This sequence joins TRBV7-8 and TRBJ2-7; D is perhaps TRBD1 (6 bases). Germline CDR1 SGHVS, CDR2 FQNEAQ. V shed 2 bases and J shed 2 bases, with 10 bases lying between them. This CDR3 region has 14 residues. DNA of the CDR3: TGTGCCAGCAGCTTAACGCAGGGGACCTACGAGCAGTACGTC. Translating gives CASSLTQGTYEQYV.

This clonotype was seen at least ten times. V is TRBV2 and J is TRBJ2-1; TRBD1 aligns across 9 bases. The CDR3 is made up of 15 amino acids. Germline V gene lookup returns CDR1 SNHLY and CDR2 FYNNEI. The V and J ends lost 10 bases and 6 bases, in that order; junction bases with no gene match: 13. CDR3 in DNA: TGTGCCAAACCACAGGGACAGGGTCTAACCAATGAGCAGTTCTTC. This gives the protein CAKPQGQGLTNEQFF. Full variable domain (remainder filled in from reference TRBV2 and TRBJ2-1): EPEVTQTPSHQVTQMGQEVILRCVPISNHLYFYWYRQILGQKVEFLVSFYNNEISEKSEIFDDQFSVERPDGSNFTLKIRSTKLEDSAMYFCAKPQGQGLTNEQFFGPGTRLTVL.

This chain connects TRBV30 to TRBJ1-5; tentatively, D is TRBD1 (6 bases). Trimming took 5 bases from V and 6 from J, leaving 11 bases between them. Germline CDR1 is GTSNPN and CDR2 is SVGIG (reference sequence). CDR3 size: 12 residues. The DNA of the CDR3 is TGTGCCTGGGGGGGAGGGGGTCAGCCCCAGCATTTT. This sequence encodes CAWGGGGQPQHF.

This clonotype was recorded at least ten times. The rearrangement uses TRBV19 and TRBJ2-7; 8 bases align to TRBD1. The CDR3 sequence is 16 residues long. The junction had 13 bases not matched to a gene; V was cut back by 4 bases and J by 5 bases. From germline, CDR1 is LNHDA and CDR2 SQIVND (reference sequence). CDR3 sequence: CASSNPDRGSLHEQYF. The CDR3 DNA reads TGTGCCAGTAGTAACCCAGACAGGGGAAGTCTCCACGAGCAGTACTTC.

This clonotype was recorded only once. One base away lies a much larger clone, so this may be a sequencing read error. CDR3 amino acids: CASTSGSSHNEQFF. The CDR3 DNA follows: TGCGCCAGCACTAGCGGGAGCTCCCACAATGAGCAGTTCTTC. This chain links TRBV5-1 with TRBJ2-1; the match to TRBD2 covers 10 bases. This CDR3 region has 14 residues. Looked up from germline, CDR1 is SGHRS and CDR2 is YFSETQ.

The V and J genes are TRBV5-6 and TRBJ1-1; D remains ambiguous. Germline CDR1 SGHDT, CDR2 YYEEEE. The ends were cut back, 4 bases at V and 10 bases at J, with 14 bases in the middle. The CDR3 is made up of 12 amino acids. CDR3 nucleotide sequence: TGTGCCAGCAGCGTCCGAGGGTCACCAGCTTTCTTT. It codes for CASSVRGSPAFF.

This clonotype showed up many times. The rearrangement joins TRBV19 to TRBJ1-5, with D perhaps TRBD1 (5 bases). The CDR3 has 13 residues. V was clipped by 5 bases and J by 3 bases, with 8 bases between them. The germline V gene encodes CDR1 LNHDA and CDR2 SQIVND (reference sequence). CDR3 region: CASSFGTNQPQHF. In DNA form, the CDR3 reads TGTGCCAGTAGTTTCGGGACCAATCAGCCCCAGCATTTT.

CDR3 coding DNA: TGTGCCAGCTCACCAAGCGAGGCGGCGGCTAACTATGGCTACACCTTC. Encoded protein: CASSPSEAAANYGYTF. The chain recombines TRBV18 with TRBJ1-2; D gene uncertain. The V and J ends lost 2 bases and 0 bases respectively, with 13 bases between them. CDR1 KGHSH and CDR2 LQKENI come from the germline V gene. This CDR3 has 16 residues.

The sample holds many counts of this clonotype. The V call is TRBV6-1, the J call TRBJ2-3; D may match TRBD1 or TRBD2 (5 bases each). The CDR3 is made up of 14 amino acids. In germline, CDR1 is MNHNS, CDR2 SASEGT. V lost 6 bases to trimming and J lost 4 bases, with 14 bases between them. The CDR3 bases are TGTGCCAGCAGCTCCGGGACGAAGCCAGATACGCAGTATTTT. Protein sequence: CASSSGTKPDTQYF.

The chain couples TRBV6-5 to TRBJ2-5, with D perhaps matching TRBD1 or TRBD2 (5 bases each). Germline-derived CDR1 and CDR2 are MNHEY and SVGAGI. The CDR3 covers 15 residues. V lost 6 bases to trimming and J lost 1 base, with 15 bases between them. CDR3: CASSLSGRGQETQYF. As DNA, the CDR3 is TGTGCCAGCAGCTTATCGGGACGAGGCCAAGAGACCCAGTACTTC.

This clonotype was detected many times. In DNA form, the CDR3 reads TGTGCCACCTCAAAGGGCGGGCCGGTAGGAGAGACCCAGTACTTC. Its protein is CATSKGGPVGETQYF. V gene TRBV24-1 combines with J gene TRBJ2-5, with TRBD2 as a possible D gene (5 bases). CDR1 and CDR2 (germline): KGHDR, SFDVKD. The V end was cut by 9 bases, the J end by 4 bases, with 20 bases between. The CDR3 loop spans 15 amino acids.